The clone carrying this TCR beta chain has more than one count but fewer than ten. This sample was included in a study of T cells in Graves' hyperthyroidism and ophthalmopathy. RNA transcripts served as the template for amplifying TCR beta CDR3 regions. Primed by the HTBI set, a first-round RT-PCR was run on the TCR CDR3. MiXCR, run by TCRdb on the multiplex PCR reads, gives a single entry per CDR3 protein. The profile shows 350,000 to 450,000 distinct CDR3 sequences, about an eighth of them singletons. Per the germline V gene, CDR1 is LNHDA and CDR2 is SQIVND (reference sequence). V was pared by 7 bases and J by 3 bases, with 13 bases between. The CDR3 is 14 residues long.

The J gene is TRBJ1-5, the V gene TRBV19; D is unclear. The TCR was taken from a man aged 50-59 years with Graves' ophthalmopathy. Source material: blood. CDR3 amino acids: CASTGQTNNQPQHF. The CDR3 bases are TGTGCCAGTACAGGCCAGACCAACAATCAGCCCCAGCATTTT.